The source of this T cell receptor beta chain is a study of shared clonotypes between healthy human individuals. Produced via immunoSEQ multiplex PCR; TCRdb's table is partial and in-frame only. This sample has more than 2 million clones, with approximately 95% found just once. The germline CDR1 and CDR2 sequences are SGHTA and FQGNSA. The germline V and J ends were trimmed by 5 bases and 9 bases, with 8 bases remaining between them. CDR3 size: 12 residues. The source of this sequence is a man younger than 35 in good health. The rearrangement joins TRBV7-2 to TRBJ2-6; D might be TRBD1 (6 bases). Sequencing was performed on naive CD4+ T cells sorted from blood. Subset reported: CD45RA+ positively selected. The CDR3 sequence is CASSTRGNVLTF. The CDR3 DNA reads as TGTGCCAGCAGCACCAGGGGCAACGTCCTGACTTTC.